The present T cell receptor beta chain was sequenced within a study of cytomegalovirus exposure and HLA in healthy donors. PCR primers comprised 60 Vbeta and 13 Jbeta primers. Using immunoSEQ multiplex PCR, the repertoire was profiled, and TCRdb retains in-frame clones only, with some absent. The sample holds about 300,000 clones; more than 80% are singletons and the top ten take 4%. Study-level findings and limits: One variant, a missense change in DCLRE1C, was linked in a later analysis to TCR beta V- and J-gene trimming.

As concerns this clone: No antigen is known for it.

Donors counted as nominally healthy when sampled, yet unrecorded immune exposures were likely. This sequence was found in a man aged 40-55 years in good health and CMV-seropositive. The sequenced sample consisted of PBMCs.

Written as DNA, the CDR3 is TGTGCCAGCAGCGAACTAGCGGGAGGGCAGGAGACCCAGTACTTC. This encodes CASSELAGGQETQYF. This chain uses TRBV9 with TRBJ2-5; 13 bases match TRBD2. The CDR3 has 15 residues. Germline CDR1 reads SGDLS; CDR2 reads YYNGEE. V dropped 3 bases and J dropped 5; count of bases not matched to a gene: 4.